A selection of T cell receptor beta chains follows, all from one sample in a study of low-dose radiotherapy and immunotherapy resistance in tumors. One entry per CDR3 protein, called by TCRdb with MiXCR from the reads. The sample has some 46,000 distinct CDR3 sequences; under 30% are singletons. The input for sequencing was PBMCs, taken after low-dose radiotherapy plus immunotherapy. These receptors were obtained from a male donor with prostate cancer. Each CDR3 is given with its conserved first and last residue. Each record gives: V gene, clone size, D gene, J gene, CDR3 protein, CDR3 DNA. D genes are given only for firm matches. Some rows have no size entry. The others give once, few or many, or a class for an expanded clone.

v_call: TRBV6-2/TRBV6-3
clone_size: many
d_call: TRBD2
j_call: TRBJ2-7
cdr3_aa: CASSYPSVSGGAYEQYF
cdr3_nt: TGTGCCAGCAGTTACCCTTCGGTGTCGGGGGGGGCCTACGAGCAGTACTTC

v_call: TRBV6-1
clone_size: NA
d_call: NA
j_call: TRBJ1-5
cdr3_aa: CASSEIRNNQPQHF
cdr3_nt: TGTGCCAGTAGTGAAATTCGGAACAATCAGCCCCAGCATTTT

v_call: TRBV5-6
clone_size: many
d_call: TRBD1
j_call: TRBJ2-1
cdr3_aa: CASSLGTGLNEQFF
cdr3_nt: TGTGCCAGCAGCTTGGGGACAGGGCTAAATGAGCAGTTCTTC

v_call: TRBV2
clone_size: many
d_call: TRBD2
j_call: TRBJ2-3
cdr3_aa: CASSEQWREADTQYF
cdr3_nt: TGTGCCAGCAGTGAGCAGTGGCGGGAGGCAGATACGCAGTATTTT

v_call: TRBV30
clone_size: many
d_call: NA
j_call: TRBJ2-3
cdr3_aa: CAWSSFGTDTQYF
cdr3_nt: TGTGCCTGGAGTAGCTTTGGTACAGATACGCAGTATTTT

v_call: TRBV12-3/TRBV12-4
clone_size: NA
d_call: TRBD1
j_call: TRBJ2-7
cdr3_aa: CACRGDRGDCEQYF
cdr3_nt: TGTGCCTGCAGAGGGGACAGGGGGGACTGCGAGCAGTACTTC

v_call: TRBV20-1
clone_size: few
d_call: NA
j_call: TRBJ2-5
cdr3_aa: CSARGMGETQYF
cdr3_nt: TGCAGTGCTAGAGGGATGGGGGAGACCCAGTACTTC

v_call: TRBV20-1
clone_size: many
d_call: TRBD2
j_call: TRBJ2-7
cdr3_aa: CSARDPLAGDNGEQYF
cdr3_nt: TGCAGTGCTAGAGATCCACTAGCGGGAGACAATGGCGAGCAGTACTTC

v_call: TRBV11-2
clone_size: many
d_call: TRBD2
j_call: TRBJ2-2
cdr3_aa: CASSSRAGGSGELFF
cdr3_nt: TGTGCCAGCAGCTCTCGGGCGGGGGGCTCCGGGGAGCTGTTTTTT

v_call: TRBV2
clone_size: few
d_call: TRBD2
j_call: TRBJ2-1
cdr3_aa: CASTKGTSENYNEQFF
cdr3_nt: TGTGCCAGCACCAAGGGGACTAGCGAGAACTACAATGAGCAGTTCTTC

v_call: TRBV12-3/TRBV12-4
clone_size: many
d_call: NA
j_call: TRBJ1-5
cdr3_aa: CASRERGGANQPQHF
cdr3_nt: TGTGCCAGCAGGGAACGGGGGGGGGCCAATCAGCCCCAGCATTTT

v_call: TRBV29-1
clone_size: many
d_call: TRBD1
j_call: TRBJ1-2
cdr3_aa: CSGLQGAVGYTF
cdr3_nt: TGCAGCGGCCTACAGGGGGCTGTGGGCTACACCTTC

v_call: TRBV27
clone_size: NA
d_call: NA
j_call: TRBJ1-1
cdr3_aa: CASSLRTEAFF
cdr3_nt: TGTGCCAGCAGTTTACGGACTGAAGCTTTCTTT

v_call: TRBV5-6
clone_size: many
d_call: TRBD1
j_call: TRBJ2-5
cdr3_aa: CASSLPQGARGIETQYF
cdr3_nt: TGTGCCAGCAGCTTGCCGCAGGGGGCTAGGGGCATAGAGACCCAGTACTTC

v_call: TRBV5-4
clone_size: NA
d_call: TRBD1
j_call: TRBJ2-7
cdr3_aa: CASSSYGTGAYEQYF
cdr3_nt: TGTGCCAGCAGCTCGTACGGGACAGGGGCGTACGAGCAGTACTTC

v_call: TRBV28
clone_size: many
d_call: NA
j_call: TRBJ2-5
cdr3_aa: CASSTPDHGAQYF
cdr3_nt: TGTGCCAGCAGTACCCCGGACCACGGGGCCCAGTACTTC

v_call: TRBV5-1
clone_size: once
d_call: NA
j_call: TRBJ2-1
cdr3_aa: CTSSLKGNIEQFF
cdr3_nt: TGCACCAGCAGCTTGAAGGGGAACATTGAGCAGTTCTTC

v_call: TRBV3-1
clone_size: many
d_call: TRBD1
j_call: TRBJ2-1
cdr3_aa: CASSVTGEPYNEQFF
cdr3_nt: TGTGCCAGCAGCGTGACAGGGGAGCCCTACAATGAGCAGTTCTTC

v_call: TRBV30
clone_size: many
d_call: NA
j_call: TRBJ1-1
cdr3_aa: CAWSVRRSNTEAFF
cdr3_nt: TGTGCCTGGAGTGTACGTCGGAGTAACACTGAAGCTTTCTTT

v_call: TRBV29-1
clone_size: many
d_call: NA
j_call: TRBJ1-1
cdr3_aa: CSARTGGTEAFF
cdr3_nt: TGCAGCGCCCGGACGGGAGGGACTGAAGCTTTCTTT

v_call: TRBV28
clone_size: many
d_call: TRBD2
j_call: TRBJ2-7
cdr3_aa: CASSTSGRTSSYEQYF
cdr3_nt: TGTGCCAGCAGTACTAGCGGGAGGACCTCCTCCTACGAGCAGTACTTC

v_call: TRBV7-2
clone_size: many
d_call: NA
j_call: TRBJ2-3
cdr3_aa: CASSLVVGTAGTQYF
cdr3_nt: TGTGCCAGCAGCTTAGTGGTTGGAACCGCTGGTACGCAGTATTTT

v_call: TRBV10-2
clone_size: many
d_call: TRBD2
j_call: TRBJ2-1
cdr3_aa: CASGTGTSGYNEQFF
cdr3_nt: TGCGCCAGCGGGACCGGGACTAGCGGCTACAATGAGCAGTTCTTC

v_call: TRBV29-1
clone_size: many
d_call: NA
j_call: TRBJ1-4
cdr3_aa: CSVEVPGSEKLFF
cdr3_nt: TGCAGCGTTGAAGTACCGGGGAGTGAAAAACTGTTTTTT

v_call: TRBV20-1
clone_size: many
d_call: NA
j_call: TRBJ1-5
cdr3_aa: CSASEQGPRSNQPQHF
cdr3_nt: TGCAGTGCTAGTGAGCAGGGACCAAGGAGCAATCAGCCCCAGCATTTT

v_call: TRBV7-9
clone_size: many
d_call: TRBD2
j_call: TRBJ2-3
cdr3_aa: CASSETSGSTDTQYF
cdr3_nt: TGTGCCAGCAGCGAAACTAGCGGGAGCACAGATACGCAGTATTTT

v_call: TRBV9
clone_size: NA
d_call: TRBD1
j_call: TRBJ1-2
cdr3_aa: CASTPGGAYGYTF
cdr3_nt: TGTGCCAGCACCCCAGGGGGGGCATATGGCTACACCTTC